This T cell receptor beta chain was found in a study of blood T cell repertoires in COVID-19. About the study: Donors in the United States, Italy and Spain gave samples during acute or convalescent COVID-19. The cDNA or gDNA used as material had been derived from T cells, B-cell-depleted T cells, or PBMCs.

The repertoire was sequenced with immunoSEQ multiplex PCR; TCRdb's copy has only in-frame clones and lacks some. The sample contains more than 75,000 clones, approximately 90% of which appear only once. This receptor was identified in a woman older than 75 with active COVID-19. Sequenced input: peripheral blood.

CDR3 sequence reads: CASSLPLAQGNQPQHF. Here the CDR3 DNA reads TGTGCCAGCAGTTTACCCTTGGCACAGGGAAATCAGCCCCAGCATTTT. This chain joins TRBV28 and TRBJ1-5; perhaps TRBD1 as D (6 bases). Trimming removed 2 bases from V and 4 bases from J, with 15 bases in between. The CDR3 loop spans 16 amino acids. The V gene's germline CDR1 is MDHEN and CDR2 SYDVKM.